These 26 T cell receptor beta chains originate from one sample sequenced in a study of blood T cell repertoires in COVID-19. The table came from immunoSEQ multiplex PCR; TCRdb's copy has only in-frame clones and leaves some out. The sample lists some 100,000 clones; approximately 81% were seen once. The sequencing input was peripheral blood. The source is a woman between 65 and 79 years old with active or convalescent COVID-19.

A few counts support this clone. This chain links TRBV18 with TRBJ1-2; D might be TRBD1 (5 bases). Germline CDR1 reads KGHSH; CDR2 reads LQKENI. Trimming stripped 5 bases from V and 2 bases from J, with 9 bases between. The CDR3 covers 13 residues. DNA for the CDR3: TGTGCCAGCTCAGCGGGACGGAACTATGGCTACACCTTC. It encodes CASSAGRNYGYTF.

This sequence joins TRBV19 and TRBJ1-5, with 7 bases matching TRBD1. CDR3 length: 14 residues. J lost 4 bases, V lost 7 bases, and 7 bases had no gene match. Germline V gene lookup returns CDR1 LNHDA and CDR2 SQIVND (reference sequence). In DNA form, the CDR3 reads TGTGCCAGTAATATCGGGACAGAAAATCAGCCCCAGCATTTT. Translating it yields CASNIGTENQPQHF.

The gene calls are TRBV3-1 (or the pseudogene TRBV3-2) and TRBJ2-3; TRBD2 aligns across 9 bases. After removal of 4 bases from V and 4 bases from J, the junction contained 9 bases not matched to a gene. Germline V gene sequence: CDR1 LGHDT, CDR2 YNNKEL (reference sequence). The CDR3 length is 16 residues. The CDR3 bases are TGTGCCAGCAGCCGTTTAGCGGGAGTAGCGGCAGATACGCAGTATTTT. Its protein product is CASSRLAGVAADTQYF.

The chain recombines TRBV7-6 with TRBJ2-5; 8 bases align to TRBD1. J lost 4 bases, V lost 1 base, and 5 bases had no gene match. Per germline, CDR1 SGHVS and CDR2 FNYEAQ. The CDR3 consists of 15 residues. CDR3 protein: CASSLVQGAGETQYF. CDR3 in DNA: TGTGCCAGCAGCTTAGTTCAGGGGGCGGGAGAGACCCAGTACTTC.

This sequence joins TRBV3-1 (or the pseudogene TRBV3-2) and TRBJ1-1; D unclear. Trimming removed 1 base from V and 2 bases from J, with 11 bases in between. CDR1 LGHDT and CDR2 YNNKEL come from the germline V gene (reference sequence). The CDR3 runs to 15 residues. The CDR3 sequence: CASSQGAGSNTEAFF. CDR3 DNA sequence: TGTGCCAGCAGCCAAGGGGCAGGTTCTAACACTGAAGCTTTCTTT.

The chain uses TRBV15 and TRBJ1-4; unclear D gene. The CDR3 has 16 residues. Germline-derived CDR1 and CDR2 are LNHNV and YYDKDF (reference sequence). V was shortened by 4 bases and J by 7 bases, with 19 bases between the two germline ends. DNA of the CDR3: TGTGCCACCAGCAACCTCGTCTTGGAGGGCGGTGAAAAACTGTTTTTT. Translation gives CATSNLVLEGGEKLFF.

CDR3: CASSLVPGQTNEKLFF. CDR3 bases: TGTGCCAGCAGCTTAGTTCCGGGACAGACTAATGAAAAACTGTTTTTT. The chain combines TRBV7-9 with TRBJ1-4, with 7 bases matching TRBD1. The germline gives CDR1 SEHNR, CDR2 FQNEAQ (reference sequence). The CDR3 is 16 residues long. J was trimmed by 2 bases and V by 1 base; bases with no gene match: 4.

The genes are TRBV4-1 and TRBJ2-1; D possibly corresponds to TRBD1 (5 bases). The CDR3 contains 16 residues. Germline assignment: CDR1 MGHRA and CDR2 YSYEKL. V was shortened by 1 base and J by 3 bases, with 13 bases between the two germline ends. CDR3 nucleotides: TGCGCCAGCAGCCAAGTGGGTATGCAGGGCTACAATGAGCAGTTCTTC. Translation gives CASSQVGMQGYNEQFF.

The chain employs TRBV4-1 and TRBJ2-7; 7 bases fit TRBD2. V lost 0 bases and J lost 3; bases outside the gene matches: 20. This CDR3 region has 20 residues. Germline CDR1 is MGHRA and CDR2 is YSYEKL. The CDR3 sequence is CASSQEAGGSSAGRGYEQYF. The CDR3 DNA is TGCGCCAGCAGCCAAGAGGCGGGTGGTAGTAGCGCTGGGAGGGGCTACGAGCAGTACTTC.

The chain carries TRBV7-2 and TRBJ2-1, with TRBD2 matching over 9 bases. From germline, CDR1 is SGHTA and CDR2 FQGNSA. Trimming removed 4 bases from V and 3 bases from J; junction bases left unmatched: 4. The CDR3 consists of 15 residues. In DNA, the CDR3 is TGTGCCAGCAGCTCGGAAGCGGGGGGCTACAATGAGCAGTTCTTC. Protein: CASSSEAGGYNEQFF. Full variable domain (outside the CDR3, taken from reference TRBV7-2 and TRBJ2-1): GAGVSQSPSNKVTEKGKDVELRCDPISGHTALYWYRQSLGQGLEFLIYFQGNSAPDKSGLPSDRFSAERTGGSVSTLTIQRTQQEDSAVYLCASSSEAGGYNEQFFGPGTRLTVL.

The chain employs TRBV28 and TRBJ2-7, with 11 bases fitting TRBD2. With V trimmed by 5 bases and J by 9 bases, 12 bases remained unmatched. Germline lookup yields CDR1 MDHEN and CDR2 SYDVKM. The CDR3 has 15 residues. Written as DNA, the CDR3 is TGTGCCAGCAGTGTGGTAGCGGGAGGGCCAATGGTGCAGTACTTC. This encodes CASSVVAGGPMVQYF. Using reference TRBV28 and TRBJ2-7 for the parts outside the CDR3, the full variable domain is DVKVTQSSRYLVKRTGEKVFLECVQDMDHENMFWYRQDPGLGLRLIYFSYDVKMKEKGDIPEGYSVSREKKERFSLILESASTNQTSMYLCASSVVAGGPMVQYFGPGTRLTVT.

This clone has just one count. The chain links TRBV7-9 to TRBJ1-4; 7 nucleotides align to TRBD1. Unmatched junction bases numbered 2, after V lost 5 bases and J lost 5 bases. Germline V gene data show CDR1 as SEHNR and CDR2 as FQNEAQ (reference sequence). The CDR3 consists of 13 residues. The DNA of the CDR3 is TGTGCCAGCAGCCAGGGACAGAATGAAAAACTGTTTTTT. Protein sequence: CASSQGQNEKLFF.

The rearrangement joins TRBV27 to TRBJ1-5, with 8 bases that match TRBD1. V dropped 3 bases and J dropped 8; count of bases not matched to a gene: 3. This CDR3 has 13 amino acids. In germline, CDR1 is MNHEY, CDR2 SMNVEV (reference sequence). CDR3 sequence reads: CASSFDRGKPQHF. The CDR3 DNA reads as TGTGCCAGCAGTTTTGACAGGGGAAAGCCCCAGCATTTT.

This clone occurred a few times. This rearrangement joins TRBV20-1 to TRBJ1-1; D is uncertain. Trimming shortened V by 3 bases and J by 3 bases, and 5 bases separated the two germline ends. The germline V gene has CDR1 DFQATT and CDR2 SNEGSKA (reference sequence). This CDR3 has 11 residues. This chain's CDR3 is CSASRYTEAFF. CDR3 nucleotides: TGCAGTGCTAGTCGGTACACTGAAGCTTTCTTT.

J is TRBJ1-2 and V is TRBV5-6, with TRBD1 identical over 8 bases. CDR1 and CDR2 from the germline V gene are SGHDT and YYEEEE. Losses at the gene ends were 4 bases for V and 3 bases for J; bases not matched to a gene: 8. The CDR3 length is 15 residues. CDR3 sequence (DNA): TGTGCCAGCAGCAGGACAGGGCCCTCCGACTATGGCTACACCTTC. Its protein product is CASSRTGPSDYGYTF.

This chain joins TRBV5-1 and TRBJ2-5; TRBD2 aligns across 13 bases. V dropped 3 bases and J dropped 6; count of bases not matched to a gene: 8. The germline gives CDR1 SGHRS, CDR2 YFSETQ. The CDR3 runs to 16 residues. CDR3 sequence reads: CASSSKTSGGLKTQYF. The DNA for the CDR3 is TGCGCCAGCAGCTCCAAGACTAGCGGGGGGCTGAAGACCCAGTACTTC.

This clone was seen only once. The J gene is TRBJ1-4, the V gene TRBV5-1, with 8 bases identical to TRBD1. V shed 4 bases, J shed 3 bases, and the junction held 5 bases outside the gene matches. This CDR3 has 15 amino acids. Germline CDR1 reads SGHRS; CDR2 reads YFSETQ. Here the CDR3 DNA reads TGCGCCAGCAGCCTCCAGGGGGCTGCTAATGAAAAACTGTTTTTT. Translated: CASSLQGAANEKLFF.

The J gene is TRBJ2-7, the V gene TRBV6-5; D might be TRBD1 (6 bases). V was clipped by 6 bases and J by 7 bases, with 19 bases between them. CDR3 length equals 14 residues. Germline V lookup: CDR1 MNHEY, CDR2 SVGAGI. The CDR3 DNA reads as TGTGCCAGCAGAATGGGGACACCGTCTCGGGAGCAGTACTTC. Translated, it gives CASRMGTPSREQYF.

This chain links TRBV18 with TRBJ2-6; D not resolved. CDR3 size: 14 residues. The germline V and J ends were trimmed by 3 bases and 0 bases, with 3 bases remaining between them. CDR1 KGHSH and CDR2 LQKENI come from the germline V gene. The CDR3 nucleotides are TGTGCCAGCTCACCCAGCTCTGGGGCCAACGTCCTGACTTTC. Its translation: CASSPSSGANVLTF. Together with reference TRBV18 and TRBJ2-6, the CDR3 gives the full variable domain: NAGVMQNPRHLVRRRGQEARLRCSPMKGHSHVYWYRQLPEEGLKFMVYLQKENIIDESGMPKERFSAEFPKEGPSILRIQQVVRGDSAAYFCASSPSSGANVLTFGAGSRLTVL.

The chain is built from TRBV6-5 and TRBJ1-4, with D maybe TRBD1 (5 bases). The CDR3 totals 14 residues. Looked up from germline, CDR1 is MNHEY and CDR2 is SVGAGI. Trimming took 6 bases from V and 4 from J, leaving 12 bases between them. This CDR3 is CASSRSGGNEKLFF. CDR3 bases: TGTGCCAGCAGCCGCTCCGGGGGTAATGAAAAACTGTTTTTT.

The genes are TRBV25-1 and TRBJ1-4, with unresolved D. Germline V gene sequence: CDR1 MGHDK, CDR2 SYGVNS. The CDR3 extends over 10 amino acids. CDR3 DNA: TGTGCGACATCCAATGAAAAACTGTTTTTT. Residues: CATSNEKLFF. Looking up the rest from reference TRBV25-1 and TRBJ1-4 gives the full variable domain: EADIYQTPRYLVIGTGKKITLECSQTMGHDKMYWYQQDPGMELHLIHYSYGVNSTEKGDLSSESTVSRIRTEHFPLTLESARPSHTSQYLCATSNEKLFFGSGTQLSVL.

This chain uses TRBV2 with TRBJ1-4; TRBD1 agrees at 7 bases. J gave up 3 bases and V 6 bases, and 4 bases lay outside the gene matches. The CDR3 contains 14 residues. Germline-derived CDR1 and CDR2 are SNHLY and FYNNEI. CDR3 in amino acids: CASRDRMSNEKLFF. CDR3 nucleotides: TGTGCCAGCAGGGACAGGATGTCTAATGAAAAACTGTTTTTT.

With respect to this clone: Distinct nucleotide sequences in the sample also encode this CDR3. This CDR3 reads CASSLGTAYNEQFF. CDR3 DNA sequence: TGTGCCAGCAGCTTAGGTACGGCCTACAATGAGCAGTTCTTC. The J gene is TRBJ2-1, the V gene TRBV7-3; D call uncertain. CDR1 SGHTA and CDR2 FQGTGA come from the germline V gene. Between the trimmed V and J ends, which lost 2 bases and 2 bases, there was a span of 7 bases. The CDR3 consists of 14 residues.

The chain joins TRBV5-6 to TRBJ2-3, with 7 bases fitting TRBD1. V was pared by 0 bases and J by 3 bases, with 10 bases of the junction left unmatched. The CDR3 sequence is 17 residues long. From germline, CDR1 is SGHDT and CDR2 YYEEEE. CDR3 loop: CASSLGLIPGGTDTQYF. As DNA, the CDR3 is TGTGCCAGCAGCTTGGGTCTTATCCCAGGGGGAACAGATACGCAGTATTTT.

This clone has only a few counts. The chain is built from TRBV9 and TRBJ1-2; 7 bases line up with TRBD1. CDR1 is SGDLS, CDR2 YYNGEE, per germline. The CDR3 totals 14 residues. Trimming took 1 base from V and 10 from J; bases not matched to a gene: 10. The CDR3 DNA sequence: TGTGCCAGCAGCGTAAACCGACAGGGACTGACCTACACCTTC. Amino acids: CASSVNRQGLTYTF.

The chain carries TRBV19 and TRBJ2-1; the match to TRBD2 covers 8 bases. Germline V gives CDR1 LNHDA, CDR2 SQIVND (reference sequence). The V gene end was trimmed by 6 bases and the J gene end by 6 bases; junction bases not matched to a gene: 10. CDR3 length: 15 residues. The CDR3 region has the DNA TGTGCCAGTAGCCTACCCGGACTAGCAGGCAATGAGCAGTTCTTC. This encodes CASSLPGLAGNEQFF. The entire variable domain, with the rest obtained from reference TRBV19 and TRBJ2-1, is as follows: DGGITQSPKYLFRKEGQNVTLSCEQNLNHDAMYWYRQDPGQGLRLIYYSQIVNDFQKGDIAEGYSVSREKKESFPLTVTSAQKNPTAFYLCASSLPGLAGNEQFFGPGTRLTVL.